These 23 T cell receptor beta chains were all obtained from the same sample, sequenced in a study of CD8+ T cells in alopecia areata. cDNA reverse transcribed from extracted RNA served as the sequencing template. The protocol was immunoSEQ multiplex PCR, while the TCRdb copy is restricted to in-frame clones and leaves out a portion. The data hold fewer than 110,000 clones, with around 59% observed a single time. Material: CD4+ T cells sorted from blood. All receptors come from a human donor in good health.

This chain uses TRBV29-1 with TRBJ1-2; D might be TRBD1 (6 bases). Germline-derived CDR1 and CDR2 are SQVTM and ANQGSEA. The germline V and J ends were trimmed by 4 bases and 3 bases, with 9 bases remaining between them. This CDR3 comprises 12 residues. CDR3 protein: CSVVAGDYGYTF. CDR3 nucleotides: TGCAGCGTTGTGGCAGGGGACTATGGCTACACCTTC.

This sequence joins TRBV5-6 and TRBJ1-5; D ambiguous. CDR3 size: 15 residues. Germline V gene sequence: CDR1 SGHDT, CDR2 YYEEEE. The ends were cut back, 1 base at V and 3 bases at J, with 11 bases in the middle. Written as DNA, the CDR3 is TGTGCCAGCAGCTTGACCGACCAACTCAATCAGCCCCAGCATTTT. It is translated as CASSLTDQLNQPQHF. The variable domain in full, completed from reference TRBV5-6 and TRBJ1-5, reads DAGVTQSPTHLIKTRGQQVTLRCSPKSGHDTVSWYQQALGQGPQFIFQYYEEEERQRGNFPDRFSGHQFPNYSSELNVNALLLGDSALYLCASSLTDQLNQPQHFGDGTRLSIL.

The gene calls are TRBV7-9 and TRBJ1-6; D remains unclear. The germline gives CDR1 SEHNR, CDR2 FQNEAQ (reference sequence). CDR3 length: 15 residues. Trimming removed 5 bases at V and 7 bases at J, with 15 bases between. CDR3 region: CASSPRHGSNSPLHF. In DNA, the CDR3 is TGTGCCAGCAGCCCCCGACATGGATCAAATTCACCCCTCCACTTT. Supplemented by reference TRBV7-9 and TRBJ1-6, the full variable domain reads DTGVSQNPRHKITKRGQNVTFRCDPISEHNRLYWYRQTLGQGPEFLTYFQNEAQLEKSRLLSDRFSAERPKGSFSTLEIQRTEQGDSAMYLCASSPRHGSNSPLHFGNGTRLTVT.

This clone was counted once. The chain uses TRBV5-6 and TRBJ1-5; TRBD1 matches at 7 bases. Losses at the gene ends were 5 bases for V and 2 bases for J; bases not matched to a gene: 4. The CDR3 runs 14 residues. The germline V gene encodes CDR1 SGHDT and CDR2 YYEEEE. CDR3 sequence (DNA): TGTGCCAGCAGTGGACAGGAGGGCAATCAGCCCCAGCATTTT. Protein: CASSGQEGNQPQHF.

The chain couples TRBV7-9 to TRBJ1-1; 10 bases are shared with TRBD1. Germline V lookup: CDR1 SEHNR, CDR2 FQNEAQ (reference sequence). After removal of 3 bases from V and 4 bases from J, the junction contained 2 bases not matched to a gene. The CDR3 sequence is 14 residues long. The CDR3 is CASSFRDRGTEAFF. The CDR3 region has the DNA TGTGCCAGCAGCTTCCGGGACAGGGGCACTGAAGCTTTCTTT.

This chain uses TRBV7-9 with TRBJ1-2; D is ambiguous. Trimming stripped 1 base from V and 7 bases from J, with 13 bases between. CDR1 is SEHNR, CDR2 FQNEAQ, per germline (reference sequence). The CDR3 is 14 amino acids. The CDR3 DNA reads as TGTGCCAGCAGCTTAGAGAGAGGATCGCGTGGCTACACCTTC. Residues: CASSLERGSRGYTF.

V gene TRBV7-6 combines with J gene TRBJ1-1, with 7 nucleotides matching TRBD1. V was pared by 4 bases and J by 6 bases, with 2 bases of the junction left unmatched. Germline assignment: CDR1 SGHVS and CDR2 FNYEAQ. CDR3 length: 12 residues. The CDR3 protein is CASSSTGSEAFF. CDR3 nucleotides: TGTGCCAGCAGCTCGACAGGGTCTGAAGCTTTCTTT. The full variable domain, with the rest looked up from reference TRBV7-6 and TRBJ1-1, is GAGVSQSPRYKVTKRGQDVALRCDPISGHVSLYWYRQALGQGPEFLTYFNYEAQQDKSGLPNDRFSAERPEGSISTLTIQRTEQRDSAMYRCASSSTGSEAFFGQGTRLTVV.

This clone turned up a few times. The chain carries TRBV6-1 and TRBJ2-2; 9 nucleotides match TRBD1. CDR1 and CDR2 (germline): MNHNS, SASEGT. Unmatched junction bases numbered 5, after V lost 5 bases and J lost 7 bases. The CDR3 is 14 amino acids. In DNA form, the CDR3 reads TGTGCCAGCAGTACACAGGGGGCCAGCGGGGAGCTGTTTTTT. Translating gives CASSTQGASGELFF.

The V and J genes are TRBV30 and TRBJ2-7; weak D call: TRBD1 (6 bases). V gave up 2 bases and J gave up 3 bases, with 14 bases separating them. Per germline, CDR1 GTSNPN and CDR2 SVGIG (reference sequence). This CDR3 contains 14 residues. The CDR3 DNA is TGTGCCTGGAGTAGGGGGATGAGCTTCTACGAGCAGTACTTC. It codes for CAWSRGMSFYEQYF.

The genes are TRBV4-1 and TRBJ2-1, with D perhaps TRBD1 (6 bases). Germline CDR1 is MGHRA and CDR2 is YSYEKL. CDR3 length: 13 amino acids. V lost 3 bases and J lost 5, with 8 bases in between. Written as DNA, the CDR3 is TGCGCCAGCAGCCACAGACAGGACAATGAGCAGTTCTTC. Its protein is CASSHRQDNEQFF.

V usage is TRBV2 and J usage is TRBJ2-7; possibly TRBD1 for D (6 bases). Germline CDR1 is SNHLY and CDR2 is FYNNEI. The length of the CDR3 is 14 residues. V was pared by 6 bases and J by 2 bases, with 14 bases between. As DNA, the CDR3 is TGTGCCAGCAGGAACAGGGTGGACGCCTACGAGCAGTACTTC. Amino acid sequence: CASRNRVDAYEQYF.

This chain's CDR3 is CSVESQRSTDTQYF. The CDR3 bases are TGCAGCGTTGAATCGCAGAGAAGCACAGATACGCAGTATTTT. V is TRBV29-1 and J is TRBJ2-3; no definite D call. Germline-derived CDR1 and CDR2 are SQVTM and ANQGSEA. The CDR3 loop spans 14 amino acids. V shed 2 bases and J shed 0 bases, with 9 bases lying between them.

This sequence joins TRBV7-6 and TRBJ1-2; tentative D call: TRBD1 (5 bases). Germline CDR1 is SGHVS and CDR2 is FNYEAQ. The CDR3 loop spans 13 amino acids. V was cut by 5 bases and J by 0 bases, with 7 bases left in between. The CDR3 spells CASSPGANYGYTF. The DNA of the CDR3 is TGTGCCAGCAGCCCGGGGGCTAACTATGGCTACACCTTC.

This clone was picked up a small number of times. This sequence joins TRBV29-1 and TRBJ2-1; 14 positions agree with TRBD2. The CDR3 consists of 15 residues. V lost 7 bases and J lost 7; bases outside the gene matches: 9. Germline-derived CDR1 and CDR2 are SQVTM and ANQGSEA. CDR3 in DNA: TGCAGCGGGAGACTAGCGGGGGGGCCCCTTAATGAGCAGTTCTTC. It translates to CSGRLAGGPLNEQFF.

The CDR3 reads CASSSRPGTGDTGELFF. CDR3 DNA sequence: TGTGCCAGCAGCTCAAGACCCGGGACAGGGGACACCGGGGAGCTGTTTTTT. The gene calls are TRBV7-6 and TRBJ2-2; 10 positions agree with TRBD1. After removal of 4 bases from V and 3 bases from J, the junction contained 8 bases not matched to a gene. Germline CDR1 reads SGHVS; CDR2 reads FNYEAQ. The CDR3 is 17 amino acids.

The V and J genes are TRBV6-5 and TRBJ2-3; 7 nucleotides line up with TRBD1. V dropped 7 bases and J dropped 8; count of bases not matched to a gene: 15. In germline, CDR1 is MNHEY, CDR2 SVGAGI. The CDR3 is made up of 15 amino acids. The CDR3 DNA reads as TGTGCCAGCACGCCTAGAGGGGGCAAAAAGGGTACGCAGTATTTT. This sequence encodes CASTPRGGKKGTQYF.

The chain carries TRBV28 and TRBJ2-5, with a weak D call TRBD1 (7 bases). The DNA end favors TRBJ2-7, so the J call may be wrong. Germline-derived CDR1 and CDR2 are MDHEN and SYDVKM. The length of the CDR3 is 16 residues. The CDR3, as DNA: TGTGCCAGCAGTTACCGAGGGAGGCAGGGGGCCTACGAGCAGTACTTC. It codes for CASSYRGRQGAYEQYF.

The chain uses TRBV7-2 and TRBJ2-4, with D possibly being TRBD1 or TRBD2 (6 bases each). V was trimmed by 0 bases and J by 8 bases, leaving 14 bases between them. CDR1 is SGHTA and CDR2 is FQGNSA in the germline V gene. The CDR3 sequence is 15 residues long. CDR3 sequence reads: CASSLAWGAEHIQYF. For the CDR3, the DNA is TGTGCCAGCAGCTTAGCGTGGGGGGCTGAACACATTCAGTACTTC.

This clone was seen only a few times. The chain employs TRBV27 and TRBJ2-3; 12 positions agree with TRBD2. The CDR3 consists of 15 residues. Germline V gives CDR1 MNHEY, CDR2 SMNVEV (reference sequence). Trimming at V came to 6 bases and at J to 2 bases, leaving 3 bases not matched to a gene. The CDR3 nucleotides are TGTGCCAGCAGCAGACTAGCGGGGGTCACAGATACGCAGTATTTT. It yields the protein CASSRLAGVTDTQYF.

The chain couples TRBV20-1 to TRBJ2-7; 8 nucleotides agree with TRBD2. CDR3 size: 11 residues. J gave up 5 bases and V 7 bases, and 4 bases lay outside the gene matches. Germline CDR1 reads DFQATT; CDR2 reads SNEGSKA (reference sequence). CDR3 in amino acids: CSVLAGHEQYF. The CDR3 region has the DNA TGCAGTGTCTTAGCGGGGCACGAGCAGTACTTC.

The chain employs TRBV7-2 and TRBJ2-3, with 7 bases matching TRBD2. CDR1 and CDR2 (germline): SGHTA, FQGNSA. The CDR3 consists of 17 residues. The J segment lost 4 bases and the V segment lost 3 bases, leaving 13 bases of the junction unmatched. The CDR3 sequence is CASSFRGTGGSPDTQYF. CDR3 DNA: TGTGCCAGCAGCTTCAGAGGGACCGGGGGGTCCCCAGATACGCAGTATTTT. Full variable domain (missing parts from reference TRBV7-2 and TRBJ2-3): GAGVSQSPSNKVTEKGKDVELRCDPISGHTALYWYRQSLGQGLEFLIYFQGNSAPDKSGLPSDRFSAERTGGSVSTLTIQRTQQEDSAVYLCASSFRGTGGSPDTQYFGPGTRLTVL.

DNA of the CDR3: TGTGCCAGCACCGGACAGGGAGAAACTGAAGCTTTCTTT. Translated: CASTGQGETEAFF. The chain carries TRBV2 and TRBJ1-1, with 8 bases identical to TRBD1. The germline V gene encodes CDR1 SNHLY and CDR2 FYNNEI. This CDR3 is 13 amino acids long. The ends lost 7 bases at V and 5 bases at J; junction bases unmatched: 6.

The gene calls are TRBV29-1 and TRBJ2-2, with 8 positions matching TRBD1. The CDR3 consists of 15 residues. V lost 7 bases, J lost 7 bases, and 14 bases stayed unmatched. Germline V gene sequence: CDR1 SQVTM, CDR2 ANQGSEA. The CDR3 loop is CSGAGAGGTSGELFF. The CDR3, as DNA: TGCAGCGGGGCAGGAGCAGGGGGCACGAGCGGGGAGCTGTTTTTT.